The source of this T cell receptor beta chain is a study of tumor-infiltrating lymphocytes in primary liver carcinoma. Broader study findings: Tumor top-250-clone fraction significantly exceeded that of blood (p = 0.039).

The CDR3 loop spans 19 amino acids. Germline V gene sequence: CDR1 MGHRA, CDR2 YSYEKL. With respect to this clonotype: Its cognate antigen is unknown. One junction end does not reproduce the germline sequence, and a read error may be involved.

Each 20-30 mg portion of unsorted bulk tissue served as the source for co-extraction of RNA and DNA. There were five separate regions sampled from each tumor. From about 490 ng of total RNA, TCR beta-specific cDNA was reverse-transcribed using a constant-region primer. Amplification in three nested multiplex PCR rounds with slightly modified ARM-PCR gave rise to TCR beta libraries. The study ran its first two PCR rounds for roughly 10 cycles each, using TRBV1-TRBV30 forward primers and a C-beta reverse primer. TCRdb re-analysed the multiplex PCR reads in MiXCR, keeping a single row per CDR3 protein. The data contain some 190,000 distinct CDR3 sequences, around four fifths of them singletons.

V usage is TRBV4-1 and J usage is TRBJ2-1, with 12 bases lining up with TRBD2. The specimen was tumor tissue from primary liver carcinoma. This receptor was obtained from a man aged 40-50 years with primary liver carcinoma and hepatitis B virus infection. The CDR3 bases are TGCGCCAGCAGCCAAGAGACTAGCGGGAGCCTCAGATCCTACAATGAGCAGCTCTTC. This sequence encodes CASSQETSGSLRSYNEQLF.